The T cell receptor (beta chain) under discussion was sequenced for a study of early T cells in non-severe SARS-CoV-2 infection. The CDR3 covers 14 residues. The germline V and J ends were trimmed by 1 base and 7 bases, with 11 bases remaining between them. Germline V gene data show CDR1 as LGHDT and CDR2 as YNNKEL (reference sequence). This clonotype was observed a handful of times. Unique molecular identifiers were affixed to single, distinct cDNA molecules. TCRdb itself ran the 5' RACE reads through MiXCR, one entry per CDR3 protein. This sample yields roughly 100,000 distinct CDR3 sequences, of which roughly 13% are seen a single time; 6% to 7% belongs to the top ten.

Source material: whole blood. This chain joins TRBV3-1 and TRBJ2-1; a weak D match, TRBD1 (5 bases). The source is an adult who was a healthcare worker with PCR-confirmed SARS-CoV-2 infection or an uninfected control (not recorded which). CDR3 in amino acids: CASSQGGFNNEQFF. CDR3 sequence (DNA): TGTGCCAGCAGCCAAGGGGGCTTTAATAATGAGCAGTTCTTC.